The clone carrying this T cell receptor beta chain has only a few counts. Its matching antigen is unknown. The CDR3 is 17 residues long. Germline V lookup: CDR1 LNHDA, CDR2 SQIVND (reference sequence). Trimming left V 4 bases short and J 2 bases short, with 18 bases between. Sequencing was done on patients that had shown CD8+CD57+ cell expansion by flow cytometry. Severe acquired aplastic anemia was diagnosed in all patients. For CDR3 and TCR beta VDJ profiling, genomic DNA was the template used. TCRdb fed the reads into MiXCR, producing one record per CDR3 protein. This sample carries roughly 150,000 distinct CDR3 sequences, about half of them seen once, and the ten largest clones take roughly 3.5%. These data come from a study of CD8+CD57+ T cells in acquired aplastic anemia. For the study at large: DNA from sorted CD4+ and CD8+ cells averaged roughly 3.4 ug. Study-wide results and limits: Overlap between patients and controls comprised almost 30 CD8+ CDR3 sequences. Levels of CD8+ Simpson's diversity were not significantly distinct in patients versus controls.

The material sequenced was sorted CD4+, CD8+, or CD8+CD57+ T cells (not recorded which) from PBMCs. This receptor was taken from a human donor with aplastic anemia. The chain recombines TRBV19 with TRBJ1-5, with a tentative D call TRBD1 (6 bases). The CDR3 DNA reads TGTGCCAGTAGTACCTACTCAGGGGCGGGTGGCAATCAGCCCCAGCATTTT. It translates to CASSTYSGAGGNQPQHF.